This TCR beta chain appears in the sequencing data of a study of cytomegalovirus exposure and HLA in healthy donors. This CDR3 contains 14 residues. CDR1 SGHTA and CDR2 FQGNSA come from the germline V gene. V was pared by 4 bases and J by 2 bases, with 10 bases between. PCR was performed using 60 Vbeta and 13 Jbeta primers. Here immunoSEQ multiplex PCR was the method, and the copy in TCRdb shows in-frame clones only, minus some. The table includes about 120,000 clones, 65% to 80% detected once. Material for sequencing was PBMCs. This TCR came from a man aged 35 to 55 in good health and CMV-seropositive. V is TRBV7-2 and J is TRBJ2-3; no definite D call. CDR3 region: CASSSPEDTDTQYF. The CDR3 bases are TGTGCCAGCAGCTCCCCCGAGGACACAGATACGCAGTATTTT.